Below, 7 T cell receptor beta chains from the same sample are listed, as sequenced in a study of patients and donors after allogeneic stem cell transplantation. TCRdb analysed the RT-PCR reads with MiXCR anew, one entry per CDR3 protein. The table lists 920,000 or so distinct CDR3 sequences, about a sixth of them singletons. The sequenced sample consisted of blood, either unsorted or a sorted T cell fraction (not recorded which). Every receptor here comes from a human donor who was either an allogeneic HSCT recipient or a stem cell or donor lymphocyte infusion donor (not recorded which). It is not recorded whose cells these are; they may come from a transplant donor.

The rearrangement links TRBV2 to TRBJ2-2, with 7 bases matching TRBD2. This CDR3 contains 15 residues. J gave up 0 bases and V 6 bases, and 4 bases lay outside the gene matches. CDR1 SNHLY and CDR2 FYNNEI come from the germline V gene. The CDR3 loop is CASRSTSANTGELFF. For the CDR3, the DNA is TGTGCCAGCAGAAGTACTAGCGCGAACACCGGGGAGCTGTTTTTT. Full variable domain (missing parts from reference TRBV2 and TRBJ2-2): EPEVTQTPSHQVTQMGQEVILRCVPISNHLYFYWYRQILGQKVEFLVSFYNNEISEKSEIFDDQFSVERPDGSNFTLKIRSTKLEDSAMYFCASRSTSANTGELFFGEGSRLTVL.

The chain joins TRBV10-3 to TRBJ1-1; D possibly corresponds to TRBD1 (6 bases). This CDR3 has 13 residues. CDR1 is ENHRY and CDR2 is SYGVKD in the germline V gene. With 8 bases removed from V and 0 bases from J, the gap between germline ends came to 10 bases. The CDR3 nucleotides are TGTGCCATCGGAGCAGGGGTGAACACTGAAGCTTTCTTT. As protein: CAIGAGVNTEAFF.

About this clonotype: A much larger clone differs from this one at a single base, so this may be a read error. This chain uses TRBV12-3 or TRBV12-4 with TRBJ1-2; 7 nucleotides agree with TRBD1. CDR3 length: 18 amino acids. V dropped 2 bases and J dropped 3; count of bases not matched to a gene: 15. CDR3 nucleotides: TGTGCCAGCAGTTTAAGTATTGGGGTCAGGGGGAAAGACTATGGCTACACCTTC. Translating it yields CASSLSIGVRGKDYGYTF.

The chain recombines TRBV29-1 with TRBJ2-1, with 8 positions matching TRBD2. V trimming: 2 bases; J trimming: 0 bases; junction bases outside the gene matches: 3. Germline V gene data show CDR1 as SQVTM and CDR2 as ANQGSEA. The CDR3 runs to 15 residues. CDR3 sequence (DNA): TGCAGCGTTGAACGGGGGGGGCCCTCCTACAATGAGCAGTTCTTC. Translation gives CSVERGGPSYNEQFF.

This clonotype was seen more than once but under ten times. This rearrangement joins TRBV27 to TRBJ2-1; TRBD1 agrees at 7 bases. Germline CDR1 and CDR2: MNHEY and SMNVEV (reference sequence). The CDR3 is 15 residues long. V shed 5 bases, J shed 0 bases, and the junction held 4 bases outside the gene matches. The CDR3 nucleotides are TGTGCCAGCAGTGTACAGGGGTGCTCCTACAATGAGCAGTTCTTC. Protein product: CASSVQGCSYNEQFF.

There are a few counts of this clonotype. The chain links TRBV6-5 to TRBJ2-5; D possibly corresponds to TRBD2 (7 bases). CDR1 and CDR2 from the germline V gene are MNHEY and SVGAGI. The CDR3 has 14 residues. The V gene lost 0 bases and the J gene lost 7 bases, with 12 bases spanning the gap. The CDR3 protein is CASSYSPRGGTQYF. CDR3 nucleotides: TGTGCCAGCAGTTACTCTCCGAGGGGGGGGACCCAGTACTTC.

This clonotype was counted a few times. This rearrangement joins TRBV6-2 or TRBV6-3 to TRBJ1-4; D call uncertain. Germline V lookup: CDR1 MNHEY, CDR2 SVGEGT. The V end was cut by 5 bases, the J end by 6 bases, with 7 bases between. The CDR3 loop spans 12 amino acids. CDR3: CASSPSDEKLFF. CDR3 in DNA: TGTGCCAGCAGTCCTTCGGATGAAAAACTGTTTTTT.